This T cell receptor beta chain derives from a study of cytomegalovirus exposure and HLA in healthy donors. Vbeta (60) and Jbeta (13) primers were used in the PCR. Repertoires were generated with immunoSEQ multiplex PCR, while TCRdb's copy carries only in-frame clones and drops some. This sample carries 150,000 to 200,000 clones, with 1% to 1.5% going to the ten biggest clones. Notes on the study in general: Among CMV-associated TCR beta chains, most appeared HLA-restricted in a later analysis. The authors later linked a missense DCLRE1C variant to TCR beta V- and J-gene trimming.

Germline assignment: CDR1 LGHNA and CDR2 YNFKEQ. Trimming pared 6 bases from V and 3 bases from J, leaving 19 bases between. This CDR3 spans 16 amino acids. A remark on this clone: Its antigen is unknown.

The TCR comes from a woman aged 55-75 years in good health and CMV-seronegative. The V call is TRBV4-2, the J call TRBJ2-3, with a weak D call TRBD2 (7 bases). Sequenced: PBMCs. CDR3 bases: TGTGCCAGCAGTCCTGGCGGGGGCTTCGGTACAGATACGCAGTATTTT. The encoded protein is CASSPGGGFGTDTQYF.